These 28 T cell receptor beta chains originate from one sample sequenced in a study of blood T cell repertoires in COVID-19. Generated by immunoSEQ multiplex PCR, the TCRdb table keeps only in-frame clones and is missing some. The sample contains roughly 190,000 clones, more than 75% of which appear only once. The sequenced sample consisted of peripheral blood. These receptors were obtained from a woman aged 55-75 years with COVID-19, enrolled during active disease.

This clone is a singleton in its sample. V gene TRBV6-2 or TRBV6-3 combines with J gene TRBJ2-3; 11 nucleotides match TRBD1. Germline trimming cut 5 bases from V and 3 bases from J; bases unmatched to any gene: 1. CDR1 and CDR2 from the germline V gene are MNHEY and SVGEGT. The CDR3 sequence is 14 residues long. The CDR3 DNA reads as TGTGCCAGCAGTGGACAGGGGGCGACAGATACGCAGTATTTT. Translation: CASSGQGATDTQYF.

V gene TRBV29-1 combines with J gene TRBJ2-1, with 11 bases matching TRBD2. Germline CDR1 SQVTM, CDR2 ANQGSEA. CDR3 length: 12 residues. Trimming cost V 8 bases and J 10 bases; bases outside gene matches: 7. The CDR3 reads CSLTSGSWEQFF. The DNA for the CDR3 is TGCAGCCTAACTAGCGGGAGTTGGGAGCAGTTCTTC.

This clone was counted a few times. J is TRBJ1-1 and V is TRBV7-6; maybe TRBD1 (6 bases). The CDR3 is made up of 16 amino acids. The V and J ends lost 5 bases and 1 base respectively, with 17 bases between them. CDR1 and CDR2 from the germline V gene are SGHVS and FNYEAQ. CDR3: CASSEGVGAGNTEAFF. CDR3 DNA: TGTGCCAGCAGCGAGGGGGTAGGCGCCGGGAACACTGAAGCTTTCTTT.

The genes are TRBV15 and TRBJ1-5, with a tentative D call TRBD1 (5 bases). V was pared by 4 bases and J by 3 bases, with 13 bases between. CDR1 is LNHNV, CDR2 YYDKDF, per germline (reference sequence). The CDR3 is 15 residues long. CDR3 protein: CATSTSRDSNQPQHF. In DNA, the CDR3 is TGTGCCACCAGCACAAGCCGGGACTCCAATCAGCCCCAGCATTTT.

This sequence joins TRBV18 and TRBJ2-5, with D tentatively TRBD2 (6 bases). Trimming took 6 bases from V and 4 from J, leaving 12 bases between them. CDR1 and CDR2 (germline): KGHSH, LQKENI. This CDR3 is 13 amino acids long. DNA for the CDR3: TGTGCCAGCTCGCAGACTAGAGGAGAGACCCAGTACTTC. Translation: CASSQTRGETQYF. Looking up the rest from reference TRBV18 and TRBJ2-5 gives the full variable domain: NAGVMQNPRHLVRRRGQEARLRCSPMKGHSHVYWYRQLPEEGLKFMVYLQKENIIDESGMPKERFSAEFPKEGPSILRIQQVVRGDSAAYFCASSQTRGETQYFGPGTRLLVL.

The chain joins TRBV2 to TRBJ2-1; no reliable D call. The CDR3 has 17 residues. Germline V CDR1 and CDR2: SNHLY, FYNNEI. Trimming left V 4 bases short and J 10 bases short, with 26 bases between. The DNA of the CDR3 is TGTGCCAGCAGTGGGCCCACCCTTGGGCAGGTGGTCCAGGAGCAGTTCTTC. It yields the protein CASSGPTLGQVVQEQFF.

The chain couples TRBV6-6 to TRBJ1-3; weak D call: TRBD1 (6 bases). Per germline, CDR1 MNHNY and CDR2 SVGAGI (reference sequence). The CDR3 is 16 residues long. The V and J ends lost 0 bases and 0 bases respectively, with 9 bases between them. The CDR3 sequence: CASSYSRTVSGNTIYF. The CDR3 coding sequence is TGTGCCAGCAGTTACTCGAGGACAGTCTCTGGAAACACCATATATTTT.

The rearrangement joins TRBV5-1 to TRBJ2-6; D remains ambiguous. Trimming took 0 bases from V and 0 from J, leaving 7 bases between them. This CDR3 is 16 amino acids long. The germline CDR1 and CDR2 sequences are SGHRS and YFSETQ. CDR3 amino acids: CASSLGLLSGANVLTF. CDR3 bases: TGCGCCAGCAGCTTGGGACTCCTCTCTGGGGCCAACGTCCTGACTTTC. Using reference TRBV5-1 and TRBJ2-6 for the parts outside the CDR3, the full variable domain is KAGVTQTPRYLIKTRGQQVTLSCSPISGHRSVSWYQQTPGQGLQFLFEYFSETQRNKGNFPGRFSGRQFSNSRSEMNVSTLELGDSALYLCASSLGLLSGANVLTFGAGSRLTVL.

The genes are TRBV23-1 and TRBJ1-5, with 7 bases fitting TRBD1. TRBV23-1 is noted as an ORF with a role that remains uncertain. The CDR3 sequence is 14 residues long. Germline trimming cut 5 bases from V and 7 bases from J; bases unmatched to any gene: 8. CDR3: CASSKQGFVQPQHF. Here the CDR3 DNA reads TGCGCCAGCAGTAAACAGGGGTTTGTACAGCCCCAGCATTTT.

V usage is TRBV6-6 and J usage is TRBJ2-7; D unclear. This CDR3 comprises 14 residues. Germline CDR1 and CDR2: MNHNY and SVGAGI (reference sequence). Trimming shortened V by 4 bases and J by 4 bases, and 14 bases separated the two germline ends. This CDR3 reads CASSSPLDKYEQYV. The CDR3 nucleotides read TGTGCCAGCAGTTCCCCCCTTGACAAGTACGAGCAGTACGTC.

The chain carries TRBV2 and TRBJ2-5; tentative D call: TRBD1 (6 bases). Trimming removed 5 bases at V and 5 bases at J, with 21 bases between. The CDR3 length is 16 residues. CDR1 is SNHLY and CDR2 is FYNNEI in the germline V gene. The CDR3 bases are TGTGCCAGCAGTCTCTACCGTGGGGGCGTAGTCGAGACCCAGTACTTC. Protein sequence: CASSLYRGGVVETQYF.

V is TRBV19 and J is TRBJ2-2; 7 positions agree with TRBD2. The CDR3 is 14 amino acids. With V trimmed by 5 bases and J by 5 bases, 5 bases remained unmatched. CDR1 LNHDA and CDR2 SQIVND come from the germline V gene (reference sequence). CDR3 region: CASSDWGGTGELFF. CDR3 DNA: TGTGCCAGTAGTGACTGGGGGGGAACCGGGGAGCTGTTTTTT.

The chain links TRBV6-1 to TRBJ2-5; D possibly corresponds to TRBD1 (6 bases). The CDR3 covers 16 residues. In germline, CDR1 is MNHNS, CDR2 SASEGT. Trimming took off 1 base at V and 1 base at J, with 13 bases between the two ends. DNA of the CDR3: TGTGCCAGCAGTGAAGTATCAGGGGCGGTCCAAGAGACCCAGTACTTC. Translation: CASSEVSGAVQETQYF.

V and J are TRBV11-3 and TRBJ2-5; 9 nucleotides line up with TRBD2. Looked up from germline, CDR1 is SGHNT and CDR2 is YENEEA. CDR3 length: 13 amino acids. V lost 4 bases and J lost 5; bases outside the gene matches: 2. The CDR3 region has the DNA TGTGCCAGCAGCTATAGCGGGAGCGAGACCCAGTACTTC. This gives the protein CASSYSGSETQYF.

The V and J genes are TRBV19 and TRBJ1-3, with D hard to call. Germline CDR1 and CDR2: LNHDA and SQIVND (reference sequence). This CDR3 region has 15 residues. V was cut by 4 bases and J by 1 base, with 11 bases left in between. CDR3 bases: TGTGCCAGTAGTACCTTCCATACATCTGGAAACACCATATATTTT. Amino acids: CASSTFHTSGNTIYF. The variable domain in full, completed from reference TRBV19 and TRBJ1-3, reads DGGITQSPKYLFRKEGQNVTLSCEQNLNHDAMYWYRQDPGQGLRLIYYSQIVNDFQKGDIAEGYSVSREKKESFPLTVTSAQKNPTAFYLCASSTFHTSGNTIYFGEGSWLTVV.

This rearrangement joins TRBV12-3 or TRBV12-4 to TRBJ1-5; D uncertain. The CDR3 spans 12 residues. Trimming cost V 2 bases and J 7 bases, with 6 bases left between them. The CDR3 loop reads CASSLWEQPQHF. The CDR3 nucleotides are TGTGCCAGCAGTTTATGGGAGCAGCCCCAGCATTTT.

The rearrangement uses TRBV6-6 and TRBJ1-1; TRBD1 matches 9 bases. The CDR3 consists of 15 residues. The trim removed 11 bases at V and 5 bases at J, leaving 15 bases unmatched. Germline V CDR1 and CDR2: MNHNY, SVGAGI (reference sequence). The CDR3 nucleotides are TGTGCCGGGCATCGTAGCCGGACAGGGGTTACTGAAGCTTTCTTT. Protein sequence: CAGHRSRTGVTEAFF.

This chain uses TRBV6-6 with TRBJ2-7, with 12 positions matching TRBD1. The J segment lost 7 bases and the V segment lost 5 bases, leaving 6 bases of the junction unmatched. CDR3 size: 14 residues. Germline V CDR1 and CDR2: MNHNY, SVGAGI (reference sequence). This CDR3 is CASSHRDRGREQYF. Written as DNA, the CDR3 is TGTGCCAGCAGTCACCGGGACAGGGGGCGGGAGCAGTACTTC.

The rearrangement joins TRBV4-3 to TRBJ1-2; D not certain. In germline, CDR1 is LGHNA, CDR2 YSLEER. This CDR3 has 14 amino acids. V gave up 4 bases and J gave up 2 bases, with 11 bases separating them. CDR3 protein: CASSLSKANYGYTF. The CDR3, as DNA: TGCGCCAGCAGCCTGAGCAAAGCGAACTATGGCTACACCTTC.

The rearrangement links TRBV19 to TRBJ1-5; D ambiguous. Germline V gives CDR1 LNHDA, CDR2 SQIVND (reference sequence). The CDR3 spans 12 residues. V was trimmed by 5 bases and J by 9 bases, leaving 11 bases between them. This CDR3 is CASSPQSGPQHF. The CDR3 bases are TGTGCCAGTAGTCCCCAGTCGGGGCCCCAGCATTTT.

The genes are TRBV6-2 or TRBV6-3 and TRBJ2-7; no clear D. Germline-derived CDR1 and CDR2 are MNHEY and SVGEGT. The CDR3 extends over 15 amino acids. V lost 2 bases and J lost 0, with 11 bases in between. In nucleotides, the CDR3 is TGTGCCAGCAGTTACGACGGAGTCAGCTCCTACGAGCAGTACTTC. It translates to CASSYDGVSSYEQYF.

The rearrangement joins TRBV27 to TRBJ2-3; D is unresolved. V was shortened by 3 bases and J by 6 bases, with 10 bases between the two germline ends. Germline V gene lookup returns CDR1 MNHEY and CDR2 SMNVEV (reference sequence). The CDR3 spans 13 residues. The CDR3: CASSFDVGDTQYF. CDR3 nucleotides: TGTGCCAGCAGTTTCGACGTCGGGGATACGCAGTATTTT.

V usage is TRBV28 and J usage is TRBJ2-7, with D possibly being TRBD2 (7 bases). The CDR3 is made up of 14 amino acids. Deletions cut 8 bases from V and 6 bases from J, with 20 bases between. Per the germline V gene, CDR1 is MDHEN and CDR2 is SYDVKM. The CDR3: CASYHPPGGREQYF. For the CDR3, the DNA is TGTGCCAGCTATCACCCTCCCGGGGGGCGCGAGCAGTACTTC.

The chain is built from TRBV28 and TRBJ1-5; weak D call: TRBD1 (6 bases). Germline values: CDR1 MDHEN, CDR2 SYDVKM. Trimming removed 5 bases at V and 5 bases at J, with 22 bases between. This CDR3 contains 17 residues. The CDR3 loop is CASSPGGLQGIHQPQHF. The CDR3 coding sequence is TGTGCCAGCAGTCCCGGAGGTTTACAGGGCATTCATCAGCCCCAGCATTTT. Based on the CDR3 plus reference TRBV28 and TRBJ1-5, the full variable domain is DVKVTQSSRYLVKRTGEKVFLECVQDMDHENMFWYRQDPGLGLRLIYFSYDVKMKEKGDIPEGYSVSREKKERFSLILESASTNQTSMYLCASSPGGLQGIHQPQHFGDGTRLSIL.

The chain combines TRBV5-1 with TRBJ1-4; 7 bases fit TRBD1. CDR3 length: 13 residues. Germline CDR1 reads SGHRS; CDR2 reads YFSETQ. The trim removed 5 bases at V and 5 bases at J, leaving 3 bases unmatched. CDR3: CASSRGLNEKLFF. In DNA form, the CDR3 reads TGCGCCAGCAGTAGGGGGCTGAATGAAAAACTGTTTTTT.

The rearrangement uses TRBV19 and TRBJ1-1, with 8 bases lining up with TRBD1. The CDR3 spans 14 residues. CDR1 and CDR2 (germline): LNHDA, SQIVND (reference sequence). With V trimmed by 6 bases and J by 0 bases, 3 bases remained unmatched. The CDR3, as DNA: TGTGCCAGTAGGGAGGGACAGGTGAACACTGAAGCTTTCTTT. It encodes CASREGQVNTEAFF.

The CDR3 reads CASSQSKAEQYF. As DNA, the CDR3 is TGTGCCAGCAGTCAATCTAAAGCCGAGCAGTACTTC. The J gene is TRBJ2-7, the V gene TRBV27; D gene uncertain. Germline CDR1 is MNHEY and CDR2 is SMNVEV (reference sequence). This CDR3 region has 12 residues. V was cut by 5 bases and J by 6 bases, with 11 bases left in between.

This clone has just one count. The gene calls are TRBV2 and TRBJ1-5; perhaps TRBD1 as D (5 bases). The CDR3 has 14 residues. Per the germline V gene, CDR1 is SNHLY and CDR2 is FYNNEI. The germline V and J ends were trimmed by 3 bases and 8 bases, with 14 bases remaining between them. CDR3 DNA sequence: TGTGCCAGCAGTGAGGTGGGACTAGGGGAGCCCCAGCATTTT. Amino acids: CASSEVGLGEPQHF.